The source of this T cell receptor (beta chain) is a study of shared clonotypes between healthy human individuals. Study-level results: The naive CD4 repertoires of a few donors were compared, and approximately 4.7% of clonotypes were shared.

Germline V gives CDR1 KGHSH, CDR2 LQKENI. This CDR3 contains 17 residues. Unmatched junction bases numbered 14, after V lost 3 bases and J lost 5 bases. Profiled with immunoSEQ multiplex PCR; TCRdb holds only in-frame clones, not every one. The sample holds some 2 million clones, 95% seen once. Concerning this clone: What it binds is unknown.

The chain recombines TRBV18 with TRBJ2-7; the match to TRBD1 covers 9 bases. The sequencing sample was made of naive CD4+ T cells sorted from blood. Noted subset: CD45RA+ positively selected. The sequence came from a man aged 18 to 30 in good health. CDR3 coding DNA: TGTGCCAGCTCACCCCTAGGCCTTGACAGGGGGATCGACGAGCAGTACTTC. Protein product: CASSPLGLDRGIDEQYF.